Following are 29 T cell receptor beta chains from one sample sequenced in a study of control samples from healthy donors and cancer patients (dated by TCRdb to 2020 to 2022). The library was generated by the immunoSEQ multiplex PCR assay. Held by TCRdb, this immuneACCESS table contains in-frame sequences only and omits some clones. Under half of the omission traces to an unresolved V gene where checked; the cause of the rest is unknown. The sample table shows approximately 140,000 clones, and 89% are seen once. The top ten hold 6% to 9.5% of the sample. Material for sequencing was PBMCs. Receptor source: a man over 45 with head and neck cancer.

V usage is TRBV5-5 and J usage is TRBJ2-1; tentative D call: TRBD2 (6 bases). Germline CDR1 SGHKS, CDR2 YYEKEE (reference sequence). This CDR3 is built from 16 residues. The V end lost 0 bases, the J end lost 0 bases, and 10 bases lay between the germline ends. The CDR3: CASSLEGDFSYNEQFF. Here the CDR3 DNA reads TGTGCCAGCAGCTTGGAAGGGGACTTCTCCTACAATGAGCAGTTCTTC.

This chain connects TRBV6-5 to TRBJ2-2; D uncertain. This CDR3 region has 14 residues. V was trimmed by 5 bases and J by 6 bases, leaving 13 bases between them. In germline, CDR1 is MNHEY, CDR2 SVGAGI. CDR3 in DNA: TGTGCCAGCAGTCTGACCCCCCCGGCCGGGGAGCTGTTTTTT. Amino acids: CASSLTPPAGELFF.

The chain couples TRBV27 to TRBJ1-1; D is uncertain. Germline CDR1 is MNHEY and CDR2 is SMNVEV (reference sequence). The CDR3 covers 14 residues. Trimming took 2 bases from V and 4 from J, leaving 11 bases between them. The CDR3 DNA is TGTGCCAGCAGTTTAGCGGTCCTCGGCACTGAAGCTTTCTTT. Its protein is CASSLAVLGTEAFF.

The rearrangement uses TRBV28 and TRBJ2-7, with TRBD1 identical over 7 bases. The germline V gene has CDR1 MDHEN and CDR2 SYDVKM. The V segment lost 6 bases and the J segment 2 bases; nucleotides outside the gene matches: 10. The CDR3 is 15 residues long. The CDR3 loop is CASRPGQEPTYEQYF. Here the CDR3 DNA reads TGTGCCAGCAGGCCCGGACAGGAGCCGACCTACGAGCAGTACTTC.

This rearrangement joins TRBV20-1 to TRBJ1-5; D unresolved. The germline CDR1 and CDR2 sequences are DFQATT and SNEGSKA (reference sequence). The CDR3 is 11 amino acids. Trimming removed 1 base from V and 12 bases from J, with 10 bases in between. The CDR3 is CSARAHADQHF. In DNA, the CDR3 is TGCAGTGCTAGAGCCCACGCCGACCAGCATTTT.

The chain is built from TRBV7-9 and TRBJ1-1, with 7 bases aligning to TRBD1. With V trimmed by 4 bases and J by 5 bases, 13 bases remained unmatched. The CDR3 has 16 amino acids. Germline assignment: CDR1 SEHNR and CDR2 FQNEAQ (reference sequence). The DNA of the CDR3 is TGTGCCAGCAGCTGGACTTCGGGACAGCGAAATACTGAAGCTTTCTTT. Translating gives CASSWTSGQRNTEAFF. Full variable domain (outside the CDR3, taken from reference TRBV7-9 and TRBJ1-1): DTGVSQNPRHKITKRGQNVTFRCDPISEHNRLYWYRQTLGQGPEFLTYFQNEAQLEKSRLLSDRFSAERPKGSFSTLEIQRTEQGDSAMYLCASSWTSGQRNTEAFFGQGTRLTVV.

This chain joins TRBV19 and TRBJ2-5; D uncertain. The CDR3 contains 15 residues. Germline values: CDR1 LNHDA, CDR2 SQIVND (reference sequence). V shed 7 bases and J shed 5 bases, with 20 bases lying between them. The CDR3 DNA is TGTGCCAGTAATAAGGGCCAGACCAGAGAGGAGACCCAGTACTTC. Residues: CASNKGQTREETQYF.

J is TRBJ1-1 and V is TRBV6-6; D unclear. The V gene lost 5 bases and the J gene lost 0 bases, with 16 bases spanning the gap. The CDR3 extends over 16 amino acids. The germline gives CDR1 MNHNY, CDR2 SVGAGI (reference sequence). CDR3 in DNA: TGTGCCAGCAGTCCCCGGCGGGAGCGAATGAACACTGAAGCTTTCTTT. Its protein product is CASSPRRERMNTEAFF.

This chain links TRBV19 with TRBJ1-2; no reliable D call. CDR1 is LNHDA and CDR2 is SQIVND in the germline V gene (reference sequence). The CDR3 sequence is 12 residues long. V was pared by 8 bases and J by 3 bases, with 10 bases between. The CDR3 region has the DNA TGTGCCAGTTCCCCCGACTACTATGGCTACACCTTC. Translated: CASSPDYYGYTF.

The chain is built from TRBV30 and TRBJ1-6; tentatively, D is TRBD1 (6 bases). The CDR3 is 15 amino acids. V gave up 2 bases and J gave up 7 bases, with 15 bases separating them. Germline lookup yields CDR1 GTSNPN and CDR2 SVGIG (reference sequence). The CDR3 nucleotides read TGTGCCTGGAGTCCGCCACAGGGTGTGAATTCACCCCTCCACTTT. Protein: CAWSPPQGVNSPLHF.

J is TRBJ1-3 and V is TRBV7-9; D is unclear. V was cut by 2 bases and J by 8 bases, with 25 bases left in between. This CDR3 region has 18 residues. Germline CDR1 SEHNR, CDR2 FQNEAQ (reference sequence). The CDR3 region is CASSLRGRVPGREDTIYF. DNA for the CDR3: TGTGCCAGCAGCTTACGAGGTCGGGTTCCCGGCCGCGAGGACACCATATATTTT.

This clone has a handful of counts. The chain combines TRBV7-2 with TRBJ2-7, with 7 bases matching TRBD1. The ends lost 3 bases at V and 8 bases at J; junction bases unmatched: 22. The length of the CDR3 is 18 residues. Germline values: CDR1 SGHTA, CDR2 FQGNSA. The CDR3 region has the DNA TGTGCCAGCAGCTTTTCTTTGGTAATTCGGGACAGCGGCAGTCAGCAGTACTTC. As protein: CASSFSLVIRDSGSQQYF.

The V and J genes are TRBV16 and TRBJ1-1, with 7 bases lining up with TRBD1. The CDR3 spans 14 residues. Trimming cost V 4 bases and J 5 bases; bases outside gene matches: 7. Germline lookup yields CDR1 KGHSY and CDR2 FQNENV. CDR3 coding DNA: TGTGCCAGCAGCCTCCGACAGGGATGGACTGAAGCTTTCTTT. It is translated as CASSLRQGWTEAFF.

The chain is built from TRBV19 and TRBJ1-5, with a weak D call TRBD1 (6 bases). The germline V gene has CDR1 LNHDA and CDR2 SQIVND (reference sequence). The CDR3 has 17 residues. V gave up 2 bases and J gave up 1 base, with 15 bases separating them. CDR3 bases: TGTGCCAGTAGTATAACCAGGGGCCTCCAGAGCAATCAGCCCCAGCATTTT. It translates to CASSITRGLQSNQPQHF.

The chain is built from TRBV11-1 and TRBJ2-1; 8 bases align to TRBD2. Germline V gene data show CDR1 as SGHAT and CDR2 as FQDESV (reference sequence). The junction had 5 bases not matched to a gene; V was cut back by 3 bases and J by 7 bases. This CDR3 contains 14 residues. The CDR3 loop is CASSFLKRENEQFF. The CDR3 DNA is TGTGCCAGCAGCTTCCTAAAGCGGGAGAATGAGCAGTTCTTC. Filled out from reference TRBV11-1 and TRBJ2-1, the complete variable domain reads EAEVAQSPRYKITEKSQAVAFWCDPISGHATLYWYRQILGQGPELLVQFQDESVVDDSQLPKDRFSAERLKGVDSTLKIQPAELGDSAMYLCASSFLKRENEQFFGPGTRLTVL.

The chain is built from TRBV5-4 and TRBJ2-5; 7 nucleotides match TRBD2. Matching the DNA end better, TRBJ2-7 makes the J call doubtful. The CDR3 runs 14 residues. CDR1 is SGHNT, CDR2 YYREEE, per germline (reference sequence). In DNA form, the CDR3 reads TGTGCCAGCAGTGTAGGGGCGGGAGTCTACGAGCAGTACTTC. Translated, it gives CASSVGAGVYEQYF.

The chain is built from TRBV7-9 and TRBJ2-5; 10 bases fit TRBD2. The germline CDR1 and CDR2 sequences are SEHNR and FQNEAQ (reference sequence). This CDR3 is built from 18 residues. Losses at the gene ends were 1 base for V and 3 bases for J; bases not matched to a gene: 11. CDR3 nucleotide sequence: TGTGCCAGCAGCTTAGGAGGGCTAGCGGGAGTGTTCGAAGAGACCCAGTACTTC. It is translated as CASSLGGLAGVFEETQYF.

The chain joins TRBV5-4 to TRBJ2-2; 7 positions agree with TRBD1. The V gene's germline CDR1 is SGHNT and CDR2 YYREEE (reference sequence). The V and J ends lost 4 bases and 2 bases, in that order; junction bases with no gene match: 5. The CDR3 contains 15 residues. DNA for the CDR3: TGTGCCAGCAGCCTTGACAGGGCAAACACCGGGGAGCTGTTTTTT. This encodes CASSLDRANTGELFF.

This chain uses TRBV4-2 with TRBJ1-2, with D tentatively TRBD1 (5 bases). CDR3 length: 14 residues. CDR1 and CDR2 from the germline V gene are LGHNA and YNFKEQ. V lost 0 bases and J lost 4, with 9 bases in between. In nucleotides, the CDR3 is TGTGCCAGCAGCCAAGAAGGTGGGGGCTATGGCTACACCTTC. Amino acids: CASSQEGGGYGYTF.

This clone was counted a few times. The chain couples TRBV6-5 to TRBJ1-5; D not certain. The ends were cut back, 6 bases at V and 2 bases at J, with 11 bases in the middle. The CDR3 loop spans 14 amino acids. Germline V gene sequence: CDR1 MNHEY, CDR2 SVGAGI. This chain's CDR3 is CASSRAGGNQPQHF. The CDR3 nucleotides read TGTGCCAGCAGCCGGGCCGGGGGCAATCAGCCCCAGCATTTT.

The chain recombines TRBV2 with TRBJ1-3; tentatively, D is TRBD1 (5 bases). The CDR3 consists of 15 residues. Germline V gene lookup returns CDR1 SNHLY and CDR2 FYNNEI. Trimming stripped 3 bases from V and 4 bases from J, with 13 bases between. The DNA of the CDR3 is TGTGCCAGCAGTGACGGGGGAGGTTTCGGAAACACCATATATTTT. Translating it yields CASSDGGGFGNTIYF.

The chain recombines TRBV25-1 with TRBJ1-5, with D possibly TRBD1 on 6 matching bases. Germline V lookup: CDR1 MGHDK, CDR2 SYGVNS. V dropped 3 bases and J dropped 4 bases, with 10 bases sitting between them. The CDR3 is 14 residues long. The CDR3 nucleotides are TGTGCCAGCAGTGATGGGACAAGGAATCAGCCCCAGCATTTT. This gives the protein CASSDGTRNQPQHF. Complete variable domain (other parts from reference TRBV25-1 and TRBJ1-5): EADIYQTPRYLVIGTGKKITLECSQTMGHDKMYWYQQDPGMELHLIHYSYGVNSTEKGDLSSESTVSRIRTEHFPLTLESARPSHTSQYLCASSDGTRNQPQHFGDGTRLSIL.

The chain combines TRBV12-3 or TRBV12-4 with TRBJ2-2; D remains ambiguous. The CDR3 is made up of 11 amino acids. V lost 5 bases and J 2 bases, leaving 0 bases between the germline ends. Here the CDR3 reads CASSNTGELFF. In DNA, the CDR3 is TGTGCCAGCAGTAACACCGGGGAGCTGTTTTTT.

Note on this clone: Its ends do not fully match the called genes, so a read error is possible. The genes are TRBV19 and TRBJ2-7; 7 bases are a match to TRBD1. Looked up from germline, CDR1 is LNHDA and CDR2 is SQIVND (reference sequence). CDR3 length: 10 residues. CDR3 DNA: TGTGCCAGTAGGTTCAAGGACAGGAACTTC. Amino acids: CASRFKDRNF.

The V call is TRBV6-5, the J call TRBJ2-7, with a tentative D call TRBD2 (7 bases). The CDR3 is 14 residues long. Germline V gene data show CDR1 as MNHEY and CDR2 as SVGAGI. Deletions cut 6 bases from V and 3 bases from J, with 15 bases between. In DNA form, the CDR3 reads TGTGCCAGCAGAGAGGGGGGGGAGGTCTACGAGCAGTACTTC. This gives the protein CASREGGEVYEQYF.

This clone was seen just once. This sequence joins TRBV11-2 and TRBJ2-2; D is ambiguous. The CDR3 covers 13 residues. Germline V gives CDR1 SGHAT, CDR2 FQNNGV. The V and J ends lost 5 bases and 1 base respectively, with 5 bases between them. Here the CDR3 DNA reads TGTGCCAGCAGCCCAGGGAACACCGGGGAGCTGTTTTTT. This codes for CASSPGNTGELFF.

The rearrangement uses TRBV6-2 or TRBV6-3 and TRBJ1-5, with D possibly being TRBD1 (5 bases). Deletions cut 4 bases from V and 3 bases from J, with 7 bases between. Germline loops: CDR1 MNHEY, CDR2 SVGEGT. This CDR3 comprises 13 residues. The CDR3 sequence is CASSWGPNQPQHF. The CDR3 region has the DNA TGTGCCAGCAGTTGGGGCCCCAATCAGCCCCAGCATTTT.

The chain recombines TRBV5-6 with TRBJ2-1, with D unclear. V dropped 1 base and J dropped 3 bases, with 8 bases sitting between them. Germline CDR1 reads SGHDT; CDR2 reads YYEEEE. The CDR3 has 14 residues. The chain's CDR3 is CASSLWRLYNEQFF. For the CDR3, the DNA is TGTGCCAGCAGCTTGTGGCGCCTCTACAATGAGCAGTTCTTC.

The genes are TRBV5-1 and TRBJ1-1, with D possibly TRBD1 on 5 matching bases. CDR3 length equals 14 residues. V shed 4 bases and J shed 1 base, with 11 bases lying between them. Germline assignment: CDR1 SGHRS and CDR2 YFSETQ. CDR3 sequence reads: CASSADSGNTEAFF. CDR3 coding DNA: TGCGCCAGCAGCGCCGACAGTGGGAACACTGAAGCTTTCTTT. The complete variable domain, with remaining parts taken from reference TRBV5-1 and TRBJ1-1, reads KAGVTQTPRYLIKTRGQQVTLSCSPISGHRSVSWYQQTPGQGLQFLFEYFSETQRNKGNFPGRFSGRQFSNSRSEMNVSTLELGDSALYLCASSADSGNTEAFFGQGTRLTVV.